The sequence of this T cell receptor beta chain was determined in a study of technical replicates of blood from a few donors. The CDR3 loop spans 15 amino acids. Germline CDR1 SGHNT, CDR2 YENEEA. Trimming pared 2 bases from V and 1 base from J, leaving 9 bases between. Assay used: immunoSEQ multiplex PCR; TCRdb lists only in-frame clones, some missing. The data hold 70,000 to 95,000 clones, with about 91% observed a single time. This TCR was sampled from a human donor in good health. Some clones in this sample may be carry-over from other donors' samples. This sequence joins TRBV11-3 and TRBJ1-3; D uncertain. Sequenced input: T cells isolated from PBMCs. The DNA of the CDR3 is TGTGCCAGCAGCTTACCCTTAATGTCTGGAAACACCATATATTTT. It encodes CASSLPLMSGNTIYF. Based on the CDR3 plus reference TRBV11-3 and TRBJ1-3, the full variable domain is EAGVVQSPRYKIIEKKQPVAFWCNPISGHNTLYWYLQNLGQGPELLIRYENEEAVDDSQLPKDRFSAERLKGVDSTLKIQPAELGDSAVYLCASSLPLMSGNTIYFGEGSWLTVV.